The rows below give T cell receptor beta chains drawn from one sample of a study of spatial heterogeneity in lung cancer. MiXCR, applied by TCRdb to the 5' RACE reads, yields one record per CDR3 protein. The sample lists under 75,000 distinct CDR3 sequences, 8% to 10% occurring once. Material: PBMCs, obtained at follow-up. These receptors all stem from a female donor with early-stage non-small cell lung cancer. Each CDR3 is given with its conserved first and last residue. A D gene is named only where the DNA matches it firmly. Size tells how often a clone was seen (once, few, many) or the class of an expanded clone, and some rows leave it out.

NA TRBJ2-1 TRBD2 TRBV9 TGTGCCAGCGGACTAGCGGGAGATGAGCAGTTCTTC CASGLAGDEQFF
NA TRBJ2-3 NA TRBV10-3 TGTGCCATCAGTGAGATAGTAGATACGCAGTATTTT CAISEIVDTQYF
many TRBJ2-4 NA TRBV7-9 TGTGCCAGCAGCCACGCCGGGCCCACATCCCCCCATCGTATTGCCAAAAACATTCAGTACTTC CASSHAGPTSPHRIAKNIQYF
few TRBJ2-7 NA TRBV10-3 TGTGCCATCAGCCTTCGAGAGGGTTCGATCGAGCAGTACTTC CAISLREGSIEQYF
NA TRBJ1-4 NA TRBV5-4 TGTGTCAGCAGCCAACCCGACGGCCCCTCCGATGGAAAACTGTTTTTT CVSSQPDGPSDGKLFF
few TRBJ2-1 TRBD2 TRBV20-1 TGCAGTGCTAGAGATCTTAGGACTAGCTACCTCTTC CSARDLRTSYLF
many TRBJ2-3 NA TRBV20-1 TGCAGTGCTAGAGATCCCGGGACAGATACGCAGTATTTT CSARDPGTDTQYF
NA TRBJ2-6 NA TRBV2 TGTGCCAGCACGGCCATCGCAGACTCTGGGGCCAACGTCCTGACTTTC CASTAIADSGANVLTF
many TRBJ2-1 TRBD2 TRBV6-6 TGTGCCAGCAGTTACCTCAGCGGGAGGTCCTACAATGAGCAGTTCTTC CASSYLSGRSYNEQFF
many TRBJ2-5 NA TRBV5-1 TGCGCCAGCTCTTTTCGCGGGAACCAAGAGACCCAGTACTTC CASSFRGNQETQYF
NA TRBJ2-1 TRBD2 TRBV5-1 TGCGCCAGCAGCTTGAACGCGGGAGATATTGAGCAGTTCTTC CASSLNAGDIEQFF
NA TRBJ2-2 NA TRBV11-2 TGTGCCAGCAGCTTAGAAATTTGGAGGAGGAGCGGGGAGCTGTTTTTT CASSLEIWRRSGELFF
many TRBJ2-1 NA TRBV12-5 TGTGCTAGTGGTTTGCTCTACTCGACTGCCCAGAATGAGCAGTTCTTC CASGLLYSTAQNEQFF
many TRBJ1-4 NA TRBV23-1 TGCGCCAGCAGTCATAAAAAACGTCCGAACGGGGTTGAAAAACTGTTTTTT CASSHKKRPNGVEKLFF
NA TRBJ2-7 TRBD1 TRBV6-5 TGTGCCAGCAGTTATGGGATGGGACAGTCATTCTACGAGCAGTACTTC CASSYGMGQSFYEQYF
many TRBJ2-5 NA TRBV5-1 TGCGCCAGCAGCCTACACGCGCCGGAGACCCAGTACTTC CASSLHAPETQYF
few TRBJ2-1 TRBD1 TRBV7-7 TGTGCTAGCAGCCAGGGACAGGGGATGAGCAATGAGCAGTTCTTC CASSQGQGMSNEQFF
many TRBJ2-7 TRBD2 TRBV12-3/TRBV12-4 TGTGCCAGCAGGTTAGCGGGGGACTCCTACGAGCAGTACTTC CASRLAGDSYEQYF
many TRBJ2-1 NA TRBV21-1 TGTGCCAGCAGCAAAAACGGGGGGGGCTCGCGGGAAGCCCTCTACAATGAGCAGTTCTTC CASSKNGGGSREALYNEQFF
few TRBJ2-1 TRBD2 TRBV7-3 TGTGCCAGCAGCTCCAGCAACACGGGACTAGCGGGAGGATCGTACAATGAGCAGTTCTTC CASSSSNTGLAGGSYNEQFF
many TRBJ1-3 NA TRBV5-1 TGCGCCAGCAGCTCAGACGGCCTCTCTGGAAACACCATATATTTT CASSSDGLSGNTIYF
NA TRBJ2-3 NA TRBV30 TGTGCCTGGAGTGATTGGGGTACGCAGTATTTT CAWSDWGTQYF
many TRBJ2-3 NA TRBV7-3 TGTGCCAGCTCAGACGGTAGCACAGATACGCAGTATTTT CASSDGSTDTQYF
NA TRBJ1-5 NA TRBV7-2 TGTGCCAGCAGCATGAACAATCAGCCCCAGCATTTT CASSMNNQPQHF
few TRBJ1-5 NA TRBV19 TGTGCCAGTATCGACAGGTTTAGGGATCAGCCCCAGCATTTT CASIDRFRDQPQHF
many TRBJ2-3 TRBD2 TRBV24-1 TGTGCCACCAGTGACGCAACTAGCGGGAGACGAAATACGCAGTATTTT CATSDATSGRRNTQYF
medium-sized TRBJ2-5 NA TRBV10-3 TGTGCCATCAGTGAGTCCAGTGGGGACGAATGGCCCCAGTACTTC CAISESSGDEWPQYF
NA TRBJ2-1 TRBD2 TRBV20-1 TGCAGTGCTAGAGCGAGTAGCGGGAGGGTTTGGGAGCAGTTCTTC CSARASSGRVWEQFF
once TRBJ1-6 NA TRBV27 TGTGCCAGCAGTTTGAGGGGCCCGGAGCCCCTCCACTTT CASSLRGPEPLHF
NA TRBJ1-3 NA TRBV15 TGTGCCACCAGCAGACAGACTGGAAACACCATATATTTT CATSRQTGNTIYF
many TRBJ2-6 TRBD2 TRBV3-1 TGTGCCAGCAGCTCGGCAGCGGGAGTTTCTGGGGCCAACGTCCTGACTTTC CASSSAAGVSGANVLTF
many TRBJ2-4 NA TRBV24-1 TGTGCCACCAGTGATTCCGGGGCAAACATTCAGTACTTC CATSDSGANIQYF
many TRBJ2-1 TRBD1 TRBV10-3 TGTGCCATCAGCCCTCCGACAGGGAGATTAAATGAGCAGTTCTTC CAISPPTGRLNEQFF
many TRBJ1-4 NA TRBV7-9 TGTGCCAGCAGCTTTCCGGACAGCCCAACTAATGAAAAACTGTTTTTT CASSFPDSPTNEKLFF
many TRBJ2-1 TRBD2 TRBV3-1 TGTGCCAGCAGCCCCGGGGAGGGCCTATACAATGAGCAGTTCTTC CASSPGEGLYNEQFF
few TRBJ2-4 NA TRBV9 TGTGCCAGCAGCGTGAGGACTGGGGGATTGGTGGTTCAGTACTTC CASSVRTGGLVVQYF
NA TRBJ2-7 NA TRBV29-1 TGCAGCGTTTCAGAACCCGCCTACGAGCAGTACTTC CSVSEPAYEQYF
many TRBJ2-7 TRBD1 TRBV6-5 TGTGCCAGCAGAAGGGGACAGGATGGATACGAGCAGTACTTC CASRRGQDGYEQYF
many TRBJ2-5 NA TRBV7-9 TGTGCCAGCAGCCCCACATTGTCCGCAGGGAAAGAGACCCAGTACTTC CASSPTLSAGKETQYF
medium-sized TRBJ2-6 NA TRBV10-3 TGTGCCACTAACGATCTAGCGATATCTGGGGCCAACGTCCTGACTTTC CATNDLAISGANVLTF
many TRBJ2-7 NA TRBV5-1 TGCGCCAGCACTCCTGGACTCAACGCATACGAGCAGTACTTC CASTPGLNAYEQYF
many TRBJ2-7 NA TRBV30 TGTGCCTGGAGCGGAATTGCCGACGAGCAGTACTTC CAWSGIADEQYF
many TRBJ2-6 NA TRBV3-1 TGTGCCAGCAGCCGCGACCAAAGCAGGGCCAACGTCCTGACTTTC CASSRDQSRANVLTF
many TRBJ2-3 NA TRBV20-1 TGCAGTGCTAGGATCCCGGGCACAGATACGCAGTATTTT CSARIPGTDTQYF
many TRBJ1-1 NA TRBV6-5 TGTGCCAGCGTGGGTTTCGAAGCTTTCTTT CASVGFEAFF
many TRBJ1-5 NA TRBV28 TGTGCCAGCCGTCCCCTGTCCCAGCCCCAGCATTTT CASRPLSQPQHF
NA TRBJ2-5 NA TRBV6-5 TGTGCCAGCAGTTACGCTCGACCTGAGAAGCAAGAGACCCAGTACTTC CASSYARPEKQETQYF
many TRBJ2-1 TRBD2 TRBV7-8 TGTGCCAGCAGCTTAGCAGGCCAAGCGGGGGCCAATGAGCAGTTCTTC CASSLAGQAGANEQFF
few TRBJ1-2 NA TRBV19 TGTGCCAGTAGTATTGAGGAGGGCCCAAACTATGGCTACACCTTC CASSIEEGPNYGYTF
NA TRBJ2-1 TRBD2 TRBV25-1 TGTGCCAGCAGTGATCCCGGGACTAGCGGGAGTAGAGGGTCGTTCTTC CASSDPGTSGSRGSFF
many TRBJ2-5 NA TRBV5-1 TGCGCCAGCAGCCCCGGGGTGGAAGAGACCCAGTACTTC CASSPGVEETQYF
many TRBJ2-5 NA TRBV27 TGTGCCAGCAGTTTATCAACCCAGGGTCGAGAGACCCAGTACTTC CASSLSTQGRETQYF
many TRBJ2-7 NA TRBV6-2/TRBV6-3 TGTGCCAGCAGTTACGGACAAACGAAGTACTTC CASSYGQTKYF
many TRBJ1-5 NA TRBV28 TGTGCCAGCAGTCCCGGGCAGGGTGGCAATCAGCCCCAGCATTTT CASSPGQGGNQPQHF